A selection of T cell receptor beta chains follows, all from one sample in a study of graft-versus-host responses after intestinal transplantation. No antigen is known for these receptors. Using immunoSEQ multiplex PCR, the repertoire was profiled, and TCRdb retains in-frame clones only, with some absent. Here the sample spans roughly 110,000 clones, 87% being singletons. This specimen consisted of unstimulated CD4+ T cells sorted from spleen or lymph node cells, obtained before transplant. The receptors were gathered from a human donor who was the organ donor for an intestinal transplant. Both conserved end residues are part of each CDR3. A D gene is named only where the DNA matches it firmly. Not all rows give a size; the values are once, few, many and, for expanded clones, a class.

D gene	V gene	J gene	clone size	CDR3 protein	CDR3 DNA
.	TRBV18	TRBJ1-5	.	CASSPSNNQPQHF	TGTGCCAGCTCACCATCAAACAATCAGCCCCAGCATTTT
.	TRBV6-1	TRBJ2-7	.	CASSRTLSETYEQYF	TGTGCCAGCAGCCGTACTCTTTCGGAAACCTACGAGCAGTACTTC
TRBD2	TRBV9	TRBJ2-1	.	CASSPSGSSYNEQFF	TGTGCCAGCAGCCCTAGCGGGAGTTCCTACAATGAGCAGTTCTTC
.	TRBV5-1	TRBJ1-3	.	CASSIGPITGNTIYF	TGCGCCAGCAGCATCGGACCGATTACTGGAAACACCATATATTTT
.	TRBV27	TRBJ1-2	.	CASSWGKPLLRNGYTF	TGTGCCAGCAGTTGGGGAAAACCATTATTGCGAAATGGCTACACCTTC
TRBD2	TRBV10-3	TRBJ2-3	.	CAISESGLAGGRVETDTQYF	TGTGCCATCAGTGAGTCGGGACTAGCGGGAGGCCGAGTTGAAACAGATACGCAGTATTTT
TRBD2	TRBV19	TRBJ2-1	.	CASSIGGTSGRVEFF	TGTGCCAGTAGTATAGGGGGGACTAGCGGGAGGGTAGAGTTCTTC
.	TRBV4-1	TRBJ2-3	.	CASSQGGASSTDTQYF	TGCGCCAGCAGCCAGGGGGGGGCATCGAGCACAGATACGCAGTATTTT
.	TRBV28	TRBJ1-1	.	CASSFIMGTEAFF	TGTGCCAGCAGTTTTATAATGGGGACTGAAGCTTTCTTT
TRBD1	TRBV6-5	TRBJ2-7	.	CASSYGGTGDSEQYF	TGTGCCAGCAGTTACGGGGGGACAGGGGATAGCGAGCAGTACTTC
.	TRBV6-5	TRBJ1-4	.	CASSYGGGTNEKLFF	TGTGCCAGCAGTTACGGCGGGGGGACTAATGAAAAACTGTTTTTT
.	TRBV6-5	TRBJ2-3	once	CASRGDGDTQYF	TGTGCCAGCAGAGGGGACGGAGATACGCAGTATTTT
TRBD1	TRBV5-5	TRBJ2-7	once	CASSLWAGGELGARSYEQYF	TGTGCCAGCAGCTTGTGGGCAGGGGGCGAACTTGGAGCCCGCTCCTACGAGCAGTACTTC
.	TRBV29-1	TRBJ2-3	.	CSVSGYTQYF	TGCAGCGTTTCTGGGTATACGCAGTATTTT
TRBD1	TRBV6-5	TRBJ1-2	.	CASSYDRVLGYTF	TGTGCCAGCAGTTACGACAGGGTGCTTGGCTACACCTTC
TRBD1	TRBV7-9	TRBJ1-2	.	CASSLMARGAYGYTF	TGTGCCAGCAGCTTAATGGCCAGGGGGGCGTATGGCTACACCTTC
TRBD1	TRBV4-1	TRBJ2-6	.	CASSSTGVSGANVLTF	TGCGCCAGCAGTTCCACAGGGGTCTCTGGGGCCAACGTCCTGACTTTC
TRBD2	TRBV4-2	TRBJ2-7	.	CASSQRTSGGTFYEQYF	TGTGCCAGCAGCCAAAGGACTAGCGGGGGGACTTTTTACGAGCAGTACTTC
.	TRBV6-1	TRBJ1-5	.	CASRALSNQPQHF	TGTGCCAGCAGGGCTCTGAGCAATCAGCCCCAGCATTTT
TRBD2	TRBV4-2	TRBJ2-1	.	CASSQAETSGSYNEQFF	TGTGCCAGCAGCCAAGCCGAGACTAGCGGCTCCTACAATGAGCAGTTCTTC
.	TRBV10-3	TRBJ1-1	.	CAISDPPGQQNTEAFF	TGTGCCATCAGTGATCCACCGGGACAACAGAACACTGAAGCTTTCTTT
.	TRBV6-5	TRBJ1-4	.	CATQDGTANEKLFF	TGTGCCACCCAAGATGGGACCGCTAATGAAAAACTGTTTTTT
.	TRBV9	TRBJ2-3	.	CASITPPSVGLDTQYF	TGTGCCAGCATTACCCCCCCTAGCGTTGGGTTGGATACGCAGTATTTT
.	TRBV5-4	TRBJ2-4	.	CASSLDGGGRIQYF	TGTGCCAGCAGCTTGGATGGGGGAGGTAGGATTCAGTACTTC
.	TRBV7-2	TRBJ1-1	.	CASSEAGRANTEAFF	TGTGCCAGCAGCGAAGCGGGCAGGGCTAACACTGAAGCTTTCTTT
.	TRBV13	TRBJ2-7	.	CASTQGGNEQYF	TGTGCCAGCACTCAGGGGGGGAACGAGCAGTACTTC
TRBD1	TRBV11-2	TRBJ2-2	.	CASSLGTAYTGELFF	TGTGCCAGCAGCCTAGGGACAGCCTACACCGGGGAGCTGTTTTTT
.	TRBV6-1	TRBJ1-6	.	CASSEVEGGYNSPLHF	TGTGCCAGCAGTGAAGTTGAAGGGGGCTATAATTCACCCCTCCACTTT
TRBD2	TRBV2	TRBJ2-1	.	CASSDVSGAYNEQFF	TGTGCCAGCAGTGATGTTAGCGGGGCCTACAATGAGCAGTTCTTC
TRBD1	TRBV2	TRBJ1-4	.	CASKPNTGVNEKLFF	TGTGCCAGCAAACCCAACACAGGGGTTAATGAAAAACTGTTTTTT
TRBD1	TRBV5-5	TRBJ2-1	.	CASSPDRVNEQFF	TGTGCCAGCAGCCCGGACAGGGTCAATGAGCAGTTCTTC
.	TRBV14	TRBJ1-4	.	CASSLPGFNEKLFF	TGTGCCAGCAGCCTACCGGGATTCAATGAAAAACTGTTTTTT
TRBD1	TRBV7-2	TRBJ1-3	.	CASSHRGRIGNTIYF	TGTGCCAGCAGCCACAGGGGTCGTATTGGAAACACCATATATTTT
.	TRBV2	TRBJ2-7	.	CASSSQGGSYEQYF	TGTGCCAGCAGTTCACAGGGTGGGTCCTACGAGCAGTACTTC
.	TRBV6-1	TRBJ2-4	.	CASSEGPGAKNIQYF	TGTGCCAGCAGTGAAGGGCCGGGTGCCAAAAACATTCAGTACTTC
.	TRBV19	TRBJ1-6	.	CASRPFGAVDSPLHF	TGTGCCAGTAGGCCCTTCGGGGCTGTAGATTCACCCCTCCACTTT
TRBD1	TRBV6-5	TRBJ1-1	.	CASRDSGQLNTEAFF	TGTGCCAGCAGGGATTCGGGACAGTTGAACACTGAAGCTTTCTTT
.	TRBV4-2	TRBJ1-2	.	CASSQSVGGYTF	TGTGCCAGCAGCCAGTCGGTGGGAGGCTACACCTTC
TRBD2	TRBV11-2	TRBJ2-7	.	CASSYRPSGGEQYF	TGTGCCAGCAGCTACCGCCCCTCGGGGGGCGAGCAGTACTTC
.	TRBV7-2	TRBJ2-5	.	CASSSISVFGETQYF	TGTGCCAGCAGCTCCATTAGCGTATTTGGAGAGACCCAGTACTTC
.	TRBV6-5	TRBJ1-1	once	CASSYSRYTEAFF	TGTGCCAGCAGTTACTCGAGATACACTGAAGCTTTCTTT
TRBD2	TRBV11-3	TRBJ2-1	.	CASSLVLAGGYYNEQFF	TGTGCCAGCAGCTTAGTTCTGGCGGGAGGGTACTACAATGAGCAGTTCTTC
.	TRBV23-1	TRBJ2-7	.	CASSVSRVGSYEQYF	TGCGCCAGCAGTGTGAGTCGGGTTGGCTCCTACGAGCAGTACTTC
.	TRBV10-3	TRBJ2-5	.	CAISPSTSGLETQYF	TGTGCCATCAGCCCGTCGACTAGTGGATTGGAGACCCAGTACTTC
.	TRBV6-1	TRBJ2-3	.	CASRDTDTQYF	TGTGCCAGCAGAGACACAGATACGCAGTATTTT
TRBD1	TRBV18	TRBJ1-4	few	CASSPSGQGVEKLFF	TGTGCCAGCTCACCATCGGGACAGGGAGTTGAAAAACTGTTTTTT
.	TRBV5-8	TRBJ2-5	.	CASSYWRERRETQYF	TGTGCCAGCAGCTACTGGCGGGAAAGAAGAGAGACCCAGTACTTC
TRBD1	TRBV25-1	TRBJ1-1	once	CASSDWTGGTEAFF	TGTGCCAGCAGTGATTGGACAGGGGGCACTGAAGCTTTCTTT
TRBD1	TRBV15	TRBJ2-7	.	CATSRTGAIEQYF	TGTGCCACCAGCAGGACAGGGGCAATCGAGCAGTACTTC